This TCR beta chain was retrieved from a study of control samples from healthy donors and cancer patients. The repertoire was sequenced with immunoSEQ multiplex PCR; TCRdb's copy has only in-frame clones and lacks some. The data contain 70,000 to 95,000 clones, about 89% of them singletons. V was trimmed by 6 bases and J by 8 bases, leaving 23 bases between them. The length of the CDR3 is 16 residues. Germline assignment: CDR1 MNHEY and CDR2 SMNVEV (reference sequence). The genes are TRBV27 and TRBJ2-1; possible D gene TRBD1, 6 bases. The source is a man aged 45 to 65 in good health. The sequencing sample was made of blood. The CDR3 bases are TGTGCCAGCAGCACCTACTTAGGGGGTGGAAACGATGAGCAGTTCTTC. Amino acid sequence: CASSTYLGGGNDEQFF.